This T cell receptor beta chain was sequenced for a study of vaccination and CD4 T cells after COVID-19. Cultured CD4+ T cells had their DNA profiled by the Oncomine TCR Beta short-read assay. Once CD4+ T cells had been cultured, genomic DNA was extracted from them. TCRdb independently ran MiXCR on the PCR reads; one entry per CDR3 protein. The sample records approximately 19,000 distinct CDR3 sequences, roughly 78% being singletons. CDR1 and CDR2 (germline): SEHNR, FQNEAQ (reference sequence). V was trimmed by 5 bases and J by 5 bases, leaving 13 bases between them. This CDR3 region has 15 residues. The treatment was: 10-day PBMC culture with coronavirus spike peptide pools or control peptides (ViraFEST assay). On this clonotype itself: Its antigen remains unidentified.

The receptor was isolated from a human donor who received a COVID-19 vaccine. The chain is built from TRBV7-9 and TRBJ1-6; D is uncertain. The sequences come from CD4+ T cells from blood, cultured in vitro, collected after SARS-CoV-2 vaccination. The CDR3 region is CASSPTEGNNSPLHF. The CDR3 DNA sequence: TGTGCCAGCAGCCCGACGGAGGGCAATAATTCACCCCTCCACTTT.